The TCR beta chain described here comes from a study of blood T cell repertoires in COVID-19 (dated by TCRdb to 2020 to 2021). Some background on the complete study: Samples from collaborators originated in the United States, Italy and Spain and spanned both the acute and convalescent phases of COVID-19. Where available, HLA class I and class II types were taken from metadata supplied by the sample provider and were not determined by assay-based typing. The material from the prospective study consisted of cDNA or gDNA derived from T cells, B-cell-depleted T cells, or PBMCs. Samples were obtained from the ongoing ImmuneRACE study (first 160 participants) and from approximately 1,200 subjects provided by 6 global collaborators. The repertoires were made available in a free public database intended to serve as a resource for research on the immune response to SARS-CoV-2. Nearly every sample came with metadata listing a de-identified subject ID, COVID-19 status, age in years and sex. The dataset comprised deeply sampled blood TCRbeta repertoires from subjects exposed to, actively infected with, or recovered from COVID-19. Overall study results and their limits: How much clinical and demographic metadata was included differed by source and by participant, and the metadata was provided uncurated.

Each collaborating institution followed its own protocols to collect whole blood in K2EDTA tubes. For TCRbeta analysis, collaborators shipped samples in one of three forms: frozen whole blood, isolated PBMCs, or DNA extracted from either of those sample types. TCRbeta CDR3 regions were amplified from genomic DNA by means of the immunoSEQ Assay, a bias-controlled multiplex PCR. The paper's data handling went like this. Within the assay, amplification of reference gene primers was used to estimate how many nucleated cells each sample contained. To quantify the absolute abundance of each unique TCRbeta CDR3 rearrangement, sequence reads were collapsed and filtered. For each sample, productive Simpson clonality was calculated as the square root of Simpson's diversity index over productive rearrangements. What TCRdb holds here is the immuneACCESS table cut down to in-frame rearrangements. Part of the clones is not present; checked against another copy, under half of the missing clones reflect an unresolved V gene, and the others are unexplained. That table gives V, J and clone size, and the DNA gave D and trimming. Here the sample has 95,000 to 150,000 clones; roughly three quarters occur a single time. 30% to 45% of the sample is taken by the ten largest.

Per the germline V gene, KGHDR is the CDR1 and SFDVKD is the CDR2. The CDR3, cysteine through phenylalanine, is 15 amino acids long. CDR3 DNA is the only sequence kept; it has 45 bases, read in frame from the first base. V lost 4 bases and J lost 1 base; the stretch between them is 12 bases long. As for this clone: Its target antigen remains unknown. Nothing much larger sits one base from this clone, and base qualities are not available.

The sample consisted of peripheral blood. This TCR derives from a man aged 35-49 years with active or convalescent COVID-19. The chain employs TRBV24-1 and TRBJ1-1, with TRBD1 perhaps the D gene, on 6 matching bases. The nucleotide sequence is TGTGCCACCAGTGAAGGCAGGGGCTCGAACACTGAAGCTTTCTTT. Protein translation: CATSEGRGSNTEAFF.